This T cell receptor beta chain was sequenced in a study of T-cell reconstitution after alpha-beta-depleted transplantation in children. Germline CDR1 SQVTM, CDR2 ANQGSEA. Trimming at V came to 4 bases and at J to 7 bases, leaving 9 bases not matched to a gene. The CDR3 consists of 14 residues. It was with unique molecular identifiers that the TCRbeta library was prepared. A single record per CDR3 protein comes from TCRdb applying MiXCR to the PCR reads. The sample gives around 450,000 distinct CDR3 sequences, roughly 44% of which show up once; roughly a quarter is in the top ten. The chain links TRBV29-1 to TRBJ2-1; 8 bases align to TRBD2. Sequencing used PBMCs, obtained before TCRalphabeta/CD19-depleted stem cell transplant. The receptor was derived from a girl aged 2 to 9 with aplastic anemia, due to receive a stem cell transplant. DNA for the CDR3: TGCAGCGTTGGTCCGGGGACTAGGCGGAATGAGCAGTTCTTC. Its translation is CSVGPGTRRNEQFF.